This is a list of T cell receptor beta chains from one sample in a study of blood T cell repertoires in COVID-19. Profiling relied on immunoSEQ multiplex PCR, and the TCRdb table lists in-frame clones only, not all of them. The table lists over 600,000 clones, 80% to 90% of them singletons. Sequenced material: peripheral blood. The receptors here all came from a woman younger than 35 with acute or convalescent COVID-19. CDR3s include the opening cysteine and the closing phenylalanine or tryptophan. A D gene is named only where the DNA matches it firmly. Expanded clones are given a class, and other clones once, few, many or no size at all.

V gene	D gene	J gene	clone size	CDR3 protein	CDR3 DNA
TRBV7-2	.	TRBJ1-4	few	CASSLYRSNEKLFF	TGTGCCAGCAGCTTATACAGGTCTAATGAAAAACTGTTTTTT
TRBV2	TRBD2	TRBJ2-1	.	CASSANSGVYNEQFF	TGTGCCAGCAGTGCGAATAGCGGGGTGTACAATGAGCAGTTCTTC
TRBV10-2	.	TRBJ1-5	.	CASRVQGNQPQHF	TGCGCCAGCAGGGTGCAGGGCAATCAGCCCCAGCATTTT
TRBV7-9	TRBD1	TRBJ2-7	once	CASSLAGQGMNEQYF	TGTGCCAGCAGCTTAGCGGGACAGGGAATGAACGAGCAGTACTTC
TRBV19	.	TRBJ1-1	few	CASSSTQGTEAFF	TGTGCCAGTAGTTCAACTCAGGGCACTGAAGCTTTCTTT
TRBV29-1	.	TRBJ2-6	.	CSVEEFGYSGANVLTF	TGCAGCGTTGAGGAGTTTGGGTACTCTGGGGCCAACGTCCTGACTTTC
TRBV27	TRBD1	TRBJ1-3	once	CASSEDRVSGNTIYF	TGTGCCAGCAGTGAAGACAGGGTCTCTGGAAACACCATATATTTT
TRBV6-2/TRBV6-3	TRBD1	TRBJ2-6	.	CASSRGQGSSGANVLTF	TGTGCCAGCAGTCGCGGACAGGGAAGCTCTGGGGCCAACGTCCTGACTTTC
TRBV6-1	.	TRBJ1-2	.	CASSERDFNYGYTF	TGTGCCAGCAGTGAACGAGATTTTAACTATGGCTACACCTTC
TRBV29-1	.	TRBJ1-6	.	CSVAGAEGSPLHF	TGCAGCGTCGCGGGGGCAGAGGGTTCACCCCTCCACTTT
TRBV6-5	.	TRBJ1-6	few	CATGQFYNSPLHF	TGTGCCACCGGACAGTTCTATAATTCACCCCTCCACTTT
TRBV6-5	.	TRBJ1-2	.	CASSYSRGRDGYTF	TGTGCCAGCAGTTACTCGAGAGGGAGGGATGGCTACACCTTC
TRBV6-2/TRBV6-3	.	TRBJ1-1	.	CASSTGREAFF	TGTGCCAGCAGTACAGGGAGGGAGGCTTTCTTT
TRBV30	.	TRBJ2-6	.	CAWSVHSGANVLTF	TGTGCCTGGAGTGTTCACTCTGGGGCCAACGTCCTGACTTTC
TRBV6-5	TRBD1	TRBJ1-2	few	CASSYSTGNGYTF	TGTGCCAGCAGTTACTCGACAGGGAATGGCTACACCTTC
TRBV24-1	TRBD1	TRBJ2-7	.	CATSPGTGNYEQYF	TGTGCCACCAGTCCCGGGACAGGGAACTACGAGCAGTACTTC
TRBV2	TRBD2	TRBJ2-7	.	CASSEAFDGTSSYEQYF	TGTGCCAGCAGTGAAGCGTTCGATGGGACTAGCTCCTACGAGCAGTACTTC
TRBV24-1	TRBD2	TRBJ2-1	once	CATSEPTSGGSYNEQFF	TGTGCCACCAGTGAACCAACTAGCGGAGGCTCCTACAATGAGCAGTTCTTC
TRBV12-5	TRBD2	TRBJ2-5	.	CASGRGGYGETQYF	TGTGCTAGTGGGCGGGGGGGATACGGGGAGACCCAGTACTTC
TRBV7-3	.	TRBJ1-5	once	CASSLTPQGNSNQPQHF	TGTGCCAGCAGCTTAACGCCCCAGGGTAATAGCAATCAGCCCCAGCATTTT
TRBV19	TRBD1	TRBJ1-2	once	CASSPGDRVLRGYTF	TGTGCCAGTAGTCCTGGGGACAGGGTTCTGCGAGGCTACACCTTC
TRBV11-3	.	TRBJ2-3	.	CASSLMAGKTDTQYF	TGTGCCAGCAGCTTAATGGCAGGGAAGACAGATACGCAGTATTTT
TRBV5-1	.	TRBJ1-1	few	CASSLATGNTEAFF	TGCGCCAGCAGCTTGGCGACAGGGAACACTGAAGCTTTCTTT
TRBV15	.	TRBJ1-2	.	CATSREGRRMNYGYTF	TGTGCCACCAGCAGAGAAGGCCGGCGGATGAACTATGGCTACACCTTC
TRBV30	.	TRBJ1-6	.	CAWSVAGGSPLHF	TGTGCCTGGAGTGTAGCTGGCGGTTCACCCCTCCACTTT
TRBV11-2	.	TRBJ1-2	.	CASSQEAGSGYTF	TGTGCCAGCAGCCAGGAGGCGGGATCTGGCTACACCTTC
TRBV7-9	.	TRBJ1-4	.	CASSSRESTNEKLFF	TGTGCCAGCAGCTCCAGGGAATCAACTAATGAAAAACTGTTTTTT
TRBV9	TRBD1	TRBJ1-2	.	CASSVGIGTGYGYTF	TGTGCCAGCAGCGTTGGGATAGGGACAGGCTATGGCTACACCTTC
TRBV24-1	.	TRBJ2-4	once	CATSDPRGGWDIQYF	TGTGCCACCAGTGATCCGCGCGGGGGCTGGGACATTCAGTACTTC
TRBV7-2	TRBD1	TRBJ1-2	.	CASSSTGANYGYTF	TGTGCCAGCAGCTCGACAGGGGCTAACTATGGCTACACCTTC
TRBV6-4	TRBD1	TRBJ2-7	.	CASSEGETGAPKSYEQYF	TGTGCCAGCAGTGAGGGGGAGACAGGGGCGCCCAAATCCTACGAGCAGTACTTC
TRBV18	TRBD2	TRBJ2-7	.	CASSPGLAGAQVYEQYF	TGTGCCAGCTCACCCGGCCTAGCGGGGGCCCAAGTCTACGAGCAGTACTTC
TRBV19	.	TRBJ2-7	.	CASSIGQNEQYF	TGTGCCAGTAGTATCGGACAGAACGAGCAGTACTTC
TRBV4-1	.	TRBJ1-5	.	CASSQVRDGGQPQHF	TGCGCCAGCAGCCAAGTCCGGGATGGGGGGCAGCCCCAGCATTTT
TRBV9	.	TRBJ1-5	.	CASSVDWASNQPQHF	TGTGCCAGCAGCGTAGATTGGGCAAGCAATCAGCCCCAGCATTTT
TRBV12-5	TRBD2	TRBJ2-3	.	CASGLARLAGVSTDTQYF	TGTGCTAGTGGTTTGGCCAGACTAGCGGGGGTGAGCACAGATACGCAGTATTTT
TRBV13	.	TRBJ1-1	.	CASSLGQANTEAFF	TGTGCCAGCAGCTTAGGACAGGCCAACACTGAAGCTTTCTTT
TRBV4-1	.	TRBJ2-4	.	CASSHVGRRDIQYF	TGCGCCAGCAGCCACGTCGGTAGGAGGGACATTCAGTACTTC
TRBV5-6	.	TRBJ1-3	.	CASSPVVGNTIYF	TGTGCCAGCAGCCCCGTAGTAGGAAACACCATATATTTT
TRBV7-3	.	TRBJ2-2	.	CASSFPGSREGTGELFF	TGTGCCAGCAGCTTTCCGGGCTCCAGGGAAGGAACCGGGGAGCTGTTTTTT
TRBV27	.	TRBJ1-1	.	CASSTRDLVNTEAFF	TGTGCCAGCAGTACGCGGGACTTAGTGAACACTGAAGCTTTCTTT
TRBV3-1/TRBV3-2	TRBD1	TRBJ1-5	.	CASSQDTGGVRNQPQHF	TGTGCCAGCAGCCAAGATACAGGGGGCGTGAGGAATCAGCCCCAGCATTTT
TRBV29-1	.	TRBJ2-1	.	CSVDGRGSFNEQFF	TGCAGCGTTGATGGGAGGGGGAGTTTCAATGAGCAGTTCTTC
TRBV6-2/TRBV6-3	.	TRBJ1-4	.	CASSYETEKLFF	TGTGCCAGCAGTTACGAAACAGAAAAACTGTTTTTT
TRBV7-9	TRBD1	TRBJ1-2	.	CASSFIDREYGYTF	TGTGCCAGCAGCTTTATAGACAGGGAATATGGCTACACCTTC
TRBV4-1	TRBD1	TRBJ1-1	.	CASSQDPGQGNVANTEAFF	TGCGCCAGCAGCCAAGATCCAGGACAGGGGAATGTGGCGAACACTGAAGCTTTCTTT
TRBV28	.	TRBJ1-4	.	CASRAGNEKLFF	TGTGCCAGCAGGGCAGGAAATGAAAAACTGTTTTTT
TRBV9	.	TRBJ1-5	once	CASSVDDRGYQPQHF	TGTGCCAGCAGCGTCGACGATAGGGGATACCAGCCCCAGCATTTT
TRBV29-1	TRBD1	TRBJ1-2	.	CSVDTLSRGKYGYTF	TGCAGCGTTGACACTTTATCCAGGGGGAAGTATGGCTACACCTTC